This T cell receptor (beta chain) was captured by sequencing in a study of early T cells in non-severe SARS-CoV-2 infection. This clonotype has ten or more counts. CDR1 and CDR2 (germline): SGHNT, YENEEA. The CDR3 totals 15 residues. Trimming shortened V by 3 bases and J by 5 bases, and 16 bases separated the two germline ends. TCRdb itself ran the 5' RACE reads through MiXCR, one entry per CDR3 protein. The table includes about 49,000 distinct CDR3 sequences, 10% to 15% detected once. This receptor was taken from an adult who was a healthcare worker with PCR-confirmed SARS-CoV-2 infection or an uninfected control (not recorded which). Input material: whole blood. The genes are TRBV11-3 and TRBJ2-5, with no clear D. The CDR3 protein is CASSLTVLVGETQYF. CDR3 DNA: TGTGCCAGCAGCTTGACGGTTTTGGTCGGGGAGACCCAGTACTTC.